A selection of T cell receptor beta chains follows, all from one sample in a study of blood T cell repertoires in COVID-19. Libraries were prepared by immunoSEQ multiplex PCR; TCRdb keeps only in-frame clonotypes and omits some of them. Of approximately 25,000 clones in the sample, roughly 74% were seen once. The sample taken for sequencing was peripheral blood. Source of these receptors: a man aged 45-60 years with COVID-19, enrolled during active disease. Both conserved end residues are part of each CDR3. The D gene is left open where the match is weak. Size is stated for part of the rows, as once, few or many counts, or as a class when the clone is expanded.

V gene	J gene	clone size	D gene	CDR3 length	CDR3 protein	CDR3 DNA
TRBV6-5	TRBJ2-3	NA	NA	13	CASRTEQRDTQYF	TGTGCCAGCAGGACAGAACAAAGAGATACGCAGTATTTT
TRBV21-1	TRBJ2-5	NA	NA	17	CASSKDPWTPLWETQYF	TGTGCCAGCAGCAAAGACCCCTGGACTCCACTCTGGGAGACCCAGTACTTC
TRBV6-1	TRBJ2-4	NA	NA	14	CASSELGLKNIQYF	TGTGCCAGCAGTGAACTGGGGCTAAAAAACATTCAGTACTTC
TRBV18	TRBJ1-2	NA	NA	14	CASSPGERERGYTF	TGTGCCAGCTCACCAGGGGAGAGAGAGAGGGGCTACACCTTC
TRBV6-5	TRBJ2-7	NA	NA	13	CSQEGKSSYEQYF	TGTTCACAAGAGGGTAAAAGCTCCTACGAGCAGTACTTC
TRBV7-3	TRBJ2-7	NA	NA	16	CASSPRGSGNRYEQYF	TGTGCCAGCAGCCCGAGAGGTTCGGGGAATCGGTACGAGCAGTACTTC
TRBV6-1	TRBJ2-3	NA	NA	15	CASSERSGSTDTQYF	TGTGCCAGCAGTGAAAGGAGCGGAAGCACAGATACGCAGTATTTT
TRBV9	TRBJ2-1	NA	TRBD2	16	CASSVGLLAGVSEQFF	TGTGCCAGCAGCGTAGGACTTCTAGCGGGGGTGTCTGAGCAGTTCTTC
TRBV20-1	TRBJ1-2	NA	NA	11	CSARDNFGYTF	TGCAGTGCTAGGGACAACTTTGGCTACACCTTC
TRBV6-5	TRBJ1-4	few	NA	14	CASSVDGGGEKLFF	TGTGCCAGCAGCGTGGACGGGGGAGGAGAAAAACTGTTTTTT
TRBV21-1	TRBJ2-1	few	NA	15	CASSNSPGGDNEQFF	TGTGCCAGCAGCAACTCTCCGGGGGGGGACAATGAGCAGTTCTTC
TRBV24-1	TRBJ2-5	NA	TRBD1	15	CATSGPGTGEETQYF	TGTGCCACCAGTGGCCCCGGGACAGGGGAAGAGACCCAGTACTTC
TRBV19	TRBJ1-1	few	NA	14	CASSIGGQPAEAFF	TGTGCCAGTAGTATAGGGGGCCAACCGGCGGAAGCTTTCTTT
TRBV10-1	TRBJ2-3	NA	TRBD1	15	CASTNRDRDTDTQYF	TGCGCCAGCACTAACCGGGACAGAGACACAGATACGCAGTATTTT
TRBV24-1	TRBJ2-1	NA	TRBD1	14	CATRDRGPYNEQFF	TGTGCCACCAGGGACAGGGGTCCCTACAATGAGCAGTTCTTC